This record covers a single TCR beta chain. Antigen specificity is unknown. 5' RACE that incorporated UMI labels was used to prepare the TRB cDNA libraries. TCRdb re-called the 5' RACE reads; one entry per CDR3 protein, DNA not given. The specimen's table records 100,000 to 150,000 distinct CDR3 sequences. The entry originates in a study of CXCR3-negative and CXCR3-positive naive CD8 T cells. Study conclusions and caveats: Naive CXCR3-negative and CXCR3-positive cells had similar TRBV-TRBJ usage; memory differed.

CDR1 and CDR2 from the germline V gene are SGHVS and FNYEAQ. The CDR3 consists of 12 residues. The specimen sequenced was naive CXCR3- CD8+ T cells from blood. Subset specified: CD45RO-CCR7+CD27+CD95- naive CD8+ T cells lacking CXCR3 (TNR3-). V is TRBV7-6 and J is TRBJ2-1; TCRdb lists TRBD1, though no DNA is available to test this call. This clonotype originated in a human donor in good health. Some clones in this sample may be carry-over from other donors' samples. CDR3 sequence: CASSKQGSEQFF. The full variable domain, rest sourced from reference TRBV7-6 and TRBJ2-1, is GAGVSQSPRYKVTKRGQDVALRCDPISGHVSLYWYRQALGQGPEFLTYFNYEAQQDKSGLPNDRFSAERPEGSISTLTIQRTEQRDSAMYRCASSKQGSEQFFGPGTRLTVL.